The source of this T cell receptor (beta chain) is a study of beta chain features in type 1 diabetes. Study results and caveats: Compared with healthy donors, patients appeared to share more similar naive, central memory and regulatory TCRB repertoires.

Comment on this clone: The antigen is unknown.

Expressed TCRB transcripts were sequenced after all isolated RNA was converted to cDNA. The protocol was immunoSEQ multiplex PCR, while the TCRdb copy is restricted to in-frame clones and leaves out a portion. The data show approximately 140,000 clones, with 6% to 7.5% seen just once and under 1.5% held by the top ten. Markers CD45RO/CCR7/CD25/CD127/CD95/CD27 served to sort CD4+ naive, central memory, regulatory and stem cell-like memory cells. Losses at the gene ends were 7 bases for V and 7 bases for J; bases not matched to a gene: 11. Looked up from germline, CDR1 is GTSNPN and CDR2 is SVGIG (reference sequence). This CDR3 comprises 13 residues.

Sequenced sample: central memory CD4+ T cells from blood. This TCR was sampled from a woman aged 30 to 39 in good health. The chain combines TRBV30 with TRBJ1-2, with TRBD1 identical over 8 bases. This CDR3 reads CAYSGQGLGGYTF. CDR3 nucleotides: TGTGCCTACTCCGGACAGGGCCTAGGTGGCTACACCTTC.